The rows below give T cell receptor beta chains drawn from one sample of a study of T-cell memory formation after mild COVID-19. MiXCR, applied by TCRdb to the 5' RACE reads, yields one record per CDR3 protein. This sample has roughly 110,000 distinct CDR3 sequences, with about 18% found just once. The sequencing sample was made of PBMCs or a T cell subset sorted from them (not recorded which). These receptor sequences come from an adult woman who had mild COVID-19 (a few samples of this study predate the infection). Cell type and time point are not known. Each CDR3 is given with its conserved first and last residue. The order of the fields is clone size, D gene, V gene, J gene, CDR3 DNA, CDR3 protein. A D gene is named only where the DNA matches it firmly. The size entry is marked missing in some rows and otherwise reads once, few, many or a size class.

many,TRBD2,TRBV7-9,TRBJ2-3,TGTGCCAGCAGCCCCGAATTCACTAGCGGGGCGACGACAGATACGCAGTATTTT,CASSPEFTSGATTDTQYF
NA,TRBD1,TRBV5-5,TRBJ1-5,TGTGCCAGCAGCTTGGACTGGGACAGTGGCTTTAATCAGCCCCAGCATTTT,CASSLDWDSGFNQPQHF
few,NA,TRBV4-1,TRBJ2-7,TGCGCCAGCAGCCAAGAGGTCCGCGGCAGGGACTTATATCGGCAGTACTTC,CASSQEVRGRDLYRQYF
NA,TRBD2,TRBV25-1,TRBJ2-7,TGTGCCAGCAGCGCGGGGGATATTGGCTACGAGCAGTACTTC,CASSAGDIGYEQYF
NA,TRBD2,TRBV7-6,TRBJ2-1,TGTGCCAGCAGCTCACCTACTACTAGCGGGGGGGAAAGTGAGCAGTTCTTC,CASSSPTTSGGESEQFF
few,NA,TRBV7-6,TRBJ2-7,TGTGCCAGCACCCCCGAGTGGAGTGATTCCTCCTACGAGCAGTACTTC,CASTPEWSDSSYEQYF
few,NA,TRBV7-9,TRBJ2-1,TGTGCCAGCAGCTCGCCCGACAGAAGTTACAATGAGCAGTTCTTC,CASSSPDRSYNEQFF
NA,NA,TRBV20-1,TRBJ2-3,TGCAGTGCTAGAGTCTTCCAAGGGAGAGATACGCAGTATTTT,CSARVFQGRDTQYF
NA,NA,TRBV28,TRBJ2-2,TGTGCCAGCTGCGGCAGGAACACCGGGGAGCTGTTTTTT,CASCGRNTGELFF
few,TRBD2,TRBV7-9,TRBJ2-7,TGTGCCAGCAGACCTAGCGGGAGACCCGAGCAGTACTTC,CASRPSGRPEQYF
few,TRBD2,TRBV15,TRBJ2-5,TGTGCCACCAGCAGCAAAGCGGGAACGGGAAAGACCCAGTACTTC,CATSSKAGTGKTQYF
many,NA,TRBV7-3,TRBJ1-1,TGTGCCAGCAGCCCCGACGGGAACACTGAAGCTTTCTTT,CASSPDGNTEAFF
NA,NA,TRBV9,TRBJ2-7,TGTGCCAGCAGCGTAGGTTCAAGCGGGTACGAGCAGTACTTC,CASSVGSSGYEQYF
many,NA,TRBV27,TRBJ1-4,TGTGCCAGCAGTTTCATAAACTCGAGTGAAAAACTGTTTTTT,CASSFINSSEKLFF
NA,NA,TRBV4-3,TRBJ2-2,TGCGCCAGCAAAGGGTACAGGGAGGCGAACACCGGGGAGCTGTTTTTT,CASKGYREANTGELFF
NA,NA,TRBV11-3,TRBJ2-7,TGTGCCAGCAGCTCGCCCAGACGGACAGAAACACGTGAGCAGTACTTC,CASSSPRRTETREQYF
few,TRBD1,TRBV12-3/TRBV12-4,TRBJ1-5,TGTGCCAGCAGGCCGGGACAGGCGGCGCCCCAGCATTTT,CASRPGQAAPQHF
NA,TRBD1,TRBV6-5,TRBJ1-2,TGTGCCAGCAGTTACACAGGGGGCGCGGGAGGCTACACCTTC,CASSYTGGAGGYTF
few,TRBD2,TRBV29-1,TRBJ2-5,TGCAGCGTTGAAGAGGGACTACAAGAGACCCAGTACTTC,CSVEEGLQETQYF
many,TRBD1,TRBV7-2,TRBJ2-7,TGTGCCAGCAGCTTAGCAGGGGGCTGGCAGTACTTC,CASSLAGGWQYF
NA,NA,TRBV7-8,TRBJ2-2,TGTGCCACCTCCTGGAGCGCCACCAACACCGGGGAGCTGTTTTTT,CATSWSATNTGELFF
few,NA,TRBV7-9,TRBJ1-2,TGTGCCAGCAGCCCCGAGATCAGTCTTAACTATGGCTACACCTTC,CASSPEISLNYGYTF
few,TRBD1,TRBV7-3,TRBJ2-5,TGTGCCAGCAGCTTAGGGACAGGGGGCGAGGGCGAGACCCAGTACTTC,CASSLGTGGEGETQYF
few,NA,TRBV9,TRBJ2-1,TGTGCCAGCAGCGGTGGACAGTCGAGCTCCTACAATGAGCAGTTCTTC,CASSGGQSSSYNEQFF
NA,NA,TRBV20-1,TRBJ1-5,TGCAGTGCTATGGTTGGCTTCCCGGAGGGCAATCAGCCCCAGCATTTT,CSAMVGFPEGNQPQHF
few,TRBD2,TRBV9,TRBJ2-1,TGTGCCAGCAGCGTAGCCACTAGCGATGAGCAGTTCTTC,CASSVATSDEQFF
many,NA,TRBV6-1,TRBJ2-7,TGTGCCAGCAGTTTCCCACAGGGCCCCCAATCCTACGAGCAGTACTTC,CASSFPQGPQSYEQYF
few,TRBD1,TRBV12-3/TRBV12-4,TRBJ2-3,TGTGCCAGCAATCCTCTAGGGGGCGATACGCAGTATTTT,CASNPLGGDTQYF
few,NA,TRBV10-3,TRBJ1-3,TGTGCCATCAGTGACCCCGGAAACACCATATATTTT,CAISDPGNTIYF
NA,TRBD1,TRBV20-1,TRBJ1-1,TGCAGTGCACCTACAGGGGGGGCTGAAGCTTTCTTT,CSAPTGGAEAFF
few,NA,TRBV6-6,TRBJ2-5,TGTGCCAGCAGTTACTCGAACCAGGGTTTGGAGACCCAGTACTTC,CASSYSNQGLETQYF
few,NA,TRBV12-3/TRBV12-4,TRBJ1-2,TGTGCCAGCAGTCCAGCTAACTATGGCTACACCTTC,CASSPANYGYTF
few,TRBD1,TRBV20-1,TRBJ1-4,TGCAGTGCTAGAGACCTCTTCCGGGACAGCTATAATGAAAAACTGTTTTTT,CSARDLFRDSYNEKLFF
few,TRBD1,TRBV5-1,TRBJ1-1,TGCGCCAGCAGCTTGATATTCCAGGGGGCGGACACTGAAGCTTTCTTT,CASSLIFQGADTEAFF
NA,NA,TRBV7-9,TRBJ2-5,TGTGCCAGCAGCGGGGCGGGCGGCCGCGAGACCCAGTACTTC,CASSGAGGRETQYF
NA,TRBD1,TRBV4-1,TRBJ2-1,TGCGCCAGCAGCCGACGGACAGGGCCGGGCAATGAGCAGTTCTTC,CASSRRTGPGNEQFF
few,TRBD1,TRBV4-3,TRBJ2-4,TGCGCCAGCAGCCGGGACAGGGACAACATTCAGTACTTC,CASSRDRDNIQYF
NA,NA,TRBV20-1,TRBJ2-1,TGCAGTGCTGAGGACAGAAACAATGAGCAGTTCTTC,CSAEDRNNEQFF
NA,NA,TRBV5-1,TRBJ1-6,TGCGCCAGCAGCTTGGCGGGCAGCCAGCTTAATTCACCCCTCCACTTT,CASSLAGSQLNSPLHF
many,NA,TRBV7-9,TRBJ2-2,TGTGCCAGCAGCTTCGTCTCCCCCGGGGAGCTGTTTTTT,CASSFVSPGELFF
few,NA,TRBV29-1,TRBJ2-7,TGCAGCGTCCTAACCAGGGACTCCTACGAGCAGTACTTC,CSVLTRDSYEQYF
NA,NA,TRBV9,TRBJ2-3,TGTGCCAGCAGCGCAAATCTACAGGGCGAGGGACCAGATACGCAGTATTTT,CASSANLQGEGPDTQYF
few,TRBD2,TRBV7-6,TRBJ2-7,TGTGCCAGCAGCCCGAGGACTAGCAGCTACGAGCAGTACTTC,CASSPRTSSYEQYF
NA,NA,TRBV9,TRBJ2-5,TGTGCCAGCAGCGTGTCTTTGGAAGGGAATACCCAGTACTTC,CASSVSLEGNTQYF
many,TRBD2,TRBV27,TRBJ2-5,TGTGCCACCAAAAAAGTGGCAGGACTAGAAGAGACCCAGTACTTC,CATKKVAGLEETQYF
NA,NA,TRBV7-9,TRBJ1-2,TGTGCCAGCAGCTTAGATGGAGAGGGGAGTGGCTACACCTTC,CASSLDGEGSGYTF
NA,NA,TRBV4-1,TRBJ1-1,TGCGCCAGCAGCCAAGTGCAGGGAGAGGGTGAAGCTTTCTTT,CASSQVQGEGEAFF
NA,TRBD2,TRBV20-1,TRBJ2-7,TGCAGTGCTAGAGATCGTACCGGGACTAGCGGGTCCTACGAGCAGTACTTC,CSARDRTGTSGSYEQYF
NA,NA,TRBV7-6,TRBJ2-2,TGTGCCAGCAGCGTCACGGAGGGCGCCACCGGGGAGCTGTTTTTT,CASSVTEGATGELFF
few,TRBD1,TRBV29-1,TRBJ1-2,TGCAGCGTTAGGACAGGGGTGAACTATGGCTACACCTTC,CSVRTGVNYGYTF
many,NA,TRBV12-3/TRBV12-4,TRBJ2-2,TGTGCCAGCAGTTTCTCGGGGGCGAACACCGGGGAGCTGTTTTTT,CASSFSGANTGELFF
few,TRBD1,TRBV4-3,TRBJ1-2,TGCGCCAGCAGCCCCGGGACAGGGGAGTATTTGCCTAGTGGCTACACCTTC,CASSPGTGEYLPSGYTF
few,TRBD2,TRBV6-5,TRBJ2-2,TGTGCCAGCAGTTCCCGGCGAGCGGGGGCTCCGAACACCGGGGAGCTGTTTTTT,CASSSRRAGAPNTGELFF
NA,NA,TRBV24-1,TRBJ2-3,TGTGCCACCAGTGATTCCCTCTTAGGGGGGTCAAAGTATTTT,CATSDSLLGGSKYF
few,TRBD2,TRBV20-1,TRBJ2-1,TGCAGTGCTAGAGATCCGAAGCGGGAGATCTATGAGCAGTTCTTC,CSARDPKREIYEQFF
few,NA,TRBV2,TRBJ2-1,TGTGCCAGCGGGGGACAAAGCTCCTACAATGAGCAGTTCTTC,CASGGQSSYNEQFF
NA,NA,TRBV21-1,TRBJ1-2,TGTGCCAGCAGCGACCCGGGACAGGGAAATTTTAACTATGGCTACACCTTC,CASSDPGQGNFNYGYTF
NA,NA,TRBV28,TRBJ1-1,TGTGCCAGCAGTTTAGTCCGGGACCGACTGGAAGCTTTCTTT,CASSLVRDRLEAFF
few,NA,TRBV15,TRBJ2-7,TGTGCCACCAGCAGAGATCATAGAGAAGGTTACTACGAGCAGTACTTC,CATSRDHREGYYEQYF
few,NA,TRBV24-1,TRBJ2-1,TGTGCCACCAGTGATTTTATACACTACGAGCAGTTCTTC,CATSDFIHYEQFF